These T cell receptor beta chains were read from a single sample in a study of T cells in Graves' hyperthyroidism and ophthalmopathy. MiXCR, applied by TCRdb to the multiplex PCR reads, yields one record per CDR3 protein. The top ten hold less than 20% of the sample, which has about 690,000 distinct CDR3 sequences, 15% to 20% seen once. Source material: blood. Every receptor here comes from a man aged 50-59 years with Graves' hyperthyroidism. The CDR3 runs from the conserved cysteine through the conserved F or W. A D gene is named only where the DNA matches it firmly. Clone size, where shown, is once, few, many, or a class for clones that have expanded.

d_call: NA
clone_size: NA
j_call: TRBJ2-1
v_call: TRBV29-1
cdr3_aa: CSVVRGASSYNEQFF
cdr3_nt: TGCAGCGTCGTGAGGGGGGCCAGCTCCTACAATGAGCAGTTCTTC

d_call: TRBD2
clone_size: NA
j_call: TRBJ2-1
v_call: TRBV4-3
cdr3_aa: CASIGLASLQPSYNEQFF
cdr3_nt: TGCGCCAGCATAGGACTAGCCTCACTTCAACCTAGCTACAATGAGCAGTTCTTC

d_call: NA
clone_size: NA
j_call: TRBJ1-2
v_call: TRBV28
cdr3_aa: CASSLRPGGSGGYTF
cdr3_nt: TGTGCCAGCAGTTTACGACCTGGGGGATCCGGTGGCTACACCTTC

d_call: NA
clone_size: few
j_call: TRBJ2-7
v_call: TRBV28
cdr3_aa: CASSLLGSPYEQYF
cdr3_nt: TGTGCCAGCAGTTTATTAGGGTCCCCCTACGAGCAGTACTTC

d_call: TRBD2
clone_size: many
j_call: TRBJ2-7
v_call: TRBV3-1
cdr3_aa: CASSLVHGREQYF
cdr3_nt: TGTGCCAGCAGCCTCGTACACGGGAGGGAGCAGTACTTC

d_call: NA
clone_size: few
j_call: TRBJ1-2
v_call: TRBV28
cdr3_aa: CASSSVLGDGYTF
cdr3_nt: TGTGCCAGCAGCTCGGTCCTGGGGGATGGCTACACCTTC

d_call: NA
clone_size: NA
j_call: TRBJ2-1
v_call: TRBV19
cdr3_aa: CASSFFGSDEQFF
cdr3_nt: TGTGCCAGTAGTTTTTTTGGATCGGATGAGCAGTTCTTC

d_call: NA
clone_size: NA
j_call: TRBJ2-2
v_call: TRBV28
cdr3_aa: CASSLIDRPETGELFF
cdr3_nt: TGTGCCAGCAGTTTGATAGACAGGCCTGAGACCGGGGAGCTGTTTTTT

d_call: NA
clone_size: NA
j_call: TRBJ2-7
v_call: TRBV4-1
cdr3_aa: CASRQVEDSYEQYF
cdr3_nt: TGCGCCAGCAGACAGGTAGAGGATTCCTACGAGCAGTACTTC

d_call: TRBD1
clone_size: many
j_call: TRBJ1-2
v_call: TRBV28
cdr3_aa: CASSTAQGIDGYTF
cdr3_nt: TGTGCCAGCAGCACAGCACAGGGGATCGACGGCTACACCTTC

d_call: NA
clone_size: many
j_call: TRBJ2-1
v_call: TRBV28
cdr3_aa: CASGRVHGEQFF
cdr3_nt: TGTGCCAGCGGCAGGGTTCATGGTGAGCAGTTCTTC

d_call: TRBD1
clone_size: few
j_call: TRBJ1-1
v_call: TRBV2
cdr3_aa: CASWGQGPSTEAFF
cdr3_nt: TGTGCCAGCTGGGGACAGGGGCCGAGCACTGAAGCTTTCTTT

d_call: NA
clone_size: few
j_call: TRBJ1-2
v_call: TRBV28
cdr3_aa: CASSLRGLHNYGYTF
cdr3_nt: TGTGCCAGCAGTTTACGGGGTCTGCATAACTATGGCTACACCTTC

d_call: NA
clone_size: few
j_call: TRBJ1-3
v_call: TRBV7-2
cdr3_aa: CASSLTAGIRRGNTIYF
cdr3_nt: TGTGCCAGCAGCTTAACCGCAGGGATTAGGCGTGGAAACACCATATATTTT

d_call: NA
clone_size: many
j_call: TRBJ2-2
v_call: TRBV5-1
cdr3_aa: CASSYFPRGSDTGELFF
cdr3_nt: TGCGCCAGCAGCTACTTTCCCAGGGGATCGGACACCGGGGAGCTGTTTTTT

d_call: TRBD1
clone_size: NA
j_call: TRBJ1-1
v_call: TRBV20-1
cdr3_aa: CSALGQGNWNTEAFF
cdr3_nt: TGCAGTGCGCTCGGACAGGGGAACTGGAACACTGAAGCTTTCTTT

d_call: TRBD2
clone_size: many
j_call: TRBJ2-7
v_call: TRBV28
cdr3_aa: CASRSFWSGDYEQYF
cdr3_nt: TGTGCCAGCAGAAGTTTCTGGAGCGGGGACTACGAGCAGTACTTC

d_call: TRBD2
clone_size: many
j_call: TRBJ2-2
v_call: TRBV27
cdr3_aa: CASSLLAGAYNTGELFF
cdr3_nt: TGTGCCAGCAGTTTACTAGCGGGAGCTTATAACACCGGGGAGCTGTTTTTT

d_call: TRBD2
clone_size: many
j_call: TRBJ2-5
v_call: TRBV12-3/TRBV12-4
cdr3_aa: CASNTAGFQETQYF
cdr3_nt: TGTGCCAGCAATACAGCGGGATTCCAAGAGACCCAGTACTTC

d_call: TRBD1
clone_size: few
j_call: TRBJ2-6
v_call: TRBV29-1
cdr3_aa: CSVEDPGQGAGANVLTF
cdr3_nt: TGCAGCGTTGAAGATCCGGGACAGGGGGCTGGGGCCAACGTCCTGACTTTC

d_call: NA
clone_size: many
j_call: TRBJ2-1
v_call: TRBV2
cdr3_aa: CASSSSRGRGSSYNEQFF
cdr3_nt: TGTGCCAGCAGTTCCTCCCGAGGACGGGGAAGCTCCTACAATGAGCAGTTCTTC

d_call: TRBD2
clone_size: NA
j_call: TRBJ2-7
v_call: TRBV5-1
cdr3_aa: CASSSLGPGLAPTYEQYF
cdr3_nt: TGCGCCAGCAGCTCTCTGGGGCCGGGACTAGCGCCAACCTACGAGCAGTACTTC

d_call: TRBD2
clone_size: many
j_call: TRBJ2-1
v_call: TRBV5-1
cdr3_aa: CASSLLAGVSYNEQFF
cdr3_nt: TGCGCCAGCAGCTTGTTGGCGGGAGTATCGTACAATGAGCAGTTCTTC

d_call: NA
clone_size: NA
j_call: TRBJ2-1
v_call: TRBV24-1
cdr3_aa: CATSGLPGALGSEQFF
cdr3_nt: TGTGCCACCAGTGGTTTGCCGGGCGCCTTGGGCAGTGAGCAGTTCTTC

d_call: TRBD2
clone_size: many
j_call: TRBJ2-1
v_call: TRBV11-2
cdr3_aa: CASSSLSGRAYEQFF
cdr3_nt: TGTGCCAGCAGCTCCCTGAGCGGGAGAGCATATGAGCAGTTCTTC

d_call: NA
clone_size: NA
j_call: TRBJ1-2
v_call: TRBV28
cdr3_aa: CASRPRTAYYGYTF
cdr3_nt: TGTGCCAGCAGACCTAGGACAGCCTACTATGGCTACACCTTC

d_call: NA
clone_size: NA
j_call: TRBJ2-3
v_call: TRBV6-1
cdr3_aa: CASSYRAGETDTQYF
cdr3_nt: TGTGCCAGCAGTTATCGGGCAGGGGAGACAGATACGCAGTATTTT

d_call: TRBD1
clone_size: many
j_call: TRBJ2-7
v_call: TRBV28
cdr3_aa: CASVSGGYEQYF
cdr3_nt: TGTGCCAGCGTTTCAGGGGGCTACGAGCAGTACTTC

d_call: NA
clone_size: NA
j_call: TRBJ1-1
v_call: TRBV7-2
cdr3_aa: CASSFDSFTEAFF
cdr3_nt: TGTGCCAGCAGCTTCGACAGTTTCACTGAAGCTTTCTTT

d_call: TRBD1
clone_size: many
j_call: TRBJ1-1
v_call: TRBV12-3/TRBV12-4
cdr3_aa: CASSPRDRAAFF
cdr3_nt: TGTGCCAGCAGTCCCCGGGACAGGGCTGCTTTCTTT

d_call: NA
clone_size: many
j_call: TRBJ2-1
v_call: TRBV18
cdr3_aa: CASSPLLGGNEQFF
cdr3_nt: TGTGCCAGCTCACCACTTCTGGGAGGCAATGAGCAGTTCTTC

d_call: NA
clone_size: many
j_call: TRBJ2-1
v_call: TRBV7-9
cdr3_aa: CASSLRSSASYNEQFF
cdr3_nt: TGTGCCAGCAGCTTAAGGTCTAGCGCCTCCTACAATGAGCAGTTCTTC

d_call: NA
clone_size: many
j_call: TRBJ1-1
v_call: TRBV7-8
cdr3_aa: CASSLVGGLNTEAFF
cdr3_nt: TGTGCCAGCAGCTTAGTAGGCGGGCTTAACACTGAAGCTTTCTTT

d_call: TRBD1
clone_size: many
j_call: TRBJ1-1
v_call: TRBV29-1
cdr3_aa: CSVNAPGGDGTEAFF
cdr3_nt: TGCAGCGTCAACGCCCCAGGGGGGGACGGCACTGAAGCTTTCTTT

d_call: NA
clone_size: many
j_call: TRBJ2-5
v_call: TRBV5-1
cdr3_aa: CASSLYSQETQYF
cdr3_nt: TGCGCCAGCAGCTTGTACTCCCAAGAGACCCAGTACTTC

d_call: NA
clone_size: many
j_call: TRBJ2-3
v_call: TRBV28
cdr3_aa: CASSPTGIRADTQYF
cdr3_nt: TGTGCCAGCAGTCCAACCGGTATCAGGGCAGATACGCAGTATTTT

d_call: NA
clone_size: many
j_call: TRBJ2-3
v_call: TRBV28
cdr3_aa: CASSQTSPSTDTQYF
cdr3_nt: TGTGCCAGCAGCCAAACTAGCCCGAGCACAGATACGCAGTATTTT

d_call: NA
clone_size: NA
j_call: TRBJ2-1
v_call: TRBV4-3
cdr3_aa: CASSPLGGYGNEQFF
cdr3_nt: TGCGCCAGCAGCCCTCTTGGGGGATACGGCAATGAGCAGTTCTTC

d_call: NA
clone_size: many
j_call: TRBJ2-7
v_call: TRBV10-1
cdr3_aa: CASSIYGGSLSYEQYF
cdr3_nt: TGCGCCAGCAGTATCTACGGAGGGTCTCTCTCCTACGAGCAGTACTTC